These 17 T cell receptor beta chains share one sample of origin, sequenced in a study of T cells after yellow fever vaccination. Using its own MiXCR run on the 5' RACE reads, TCRdb lists one record per CDR3 protein. Of a few hundred thousand distinct CDR3 sequences listed, around 6.8% are singletons. The input for sequencing was PBMCs, taken about 41 days after the first yellow fever vaccination. The receptor set was obtained from a man in his late teens or twenties who received the YFV17D yellow fever vaccine.

This chain joins TRBV5-1 and TRBJ2-7; the match to TRBD1 covers 9 bases. This CDR3 has 15 residues. With V trimmed by 2 bases and J by 7 bases, 10 bases remained unmatched. In germline, CDR1 is SGHRS, CDR2 YFSETQ. The CDR3 DNA sequence: TGCGCCAGCAGCTTAATTGGACAGGGGACGGGAGAGCAGTACTTC. Its protein is CASSLIGQGTGEQYF.

This clonotype has just a few counts. This chain uses TRBV28 with TRBJ1-5; a weak D match, TRBD1 (5 bases). This CDR3 has 15 amino acids. Germline V gene data show CDR1 as MDHEN and CDR2 as SYDVKM. V was cut by 8 bases and J by 3 bases, with 17 bases left in between. The CDR3 here is CASGFNGRDNQPQHF. CDR3 DNA: TGTGCCAGCGGATTTAACGGCAGGGACAATCAGCCCCAGCATTTT.

CDR3 sequence reads: CASSPYGTPRETQYF. In DNA form, the CDR3 reads TGTGCCAGCAGTCCGTATGGGACACCTCGCGAGACCCAGTACTTC. The rearrangement links TRBV28 to TRBJ2-5, with D perhaps matching TRBD1 (6 bases). Trimming left V 5 bases short and J 5 bases short, with 18 bases between. Germline loops: CDR1 MDHEN, CDR2 SYDVKM. There are 15 residues in the CDR3.

The chain has TRBV29-1 and TRBJ1-4; 9 positions match TRBD1. Per the germline V gene, CDR1 is SQVTM and CDR2 is ANQGSEA. This CDR3 contains 14 residues. The CDR3 sequence is CSMQTGGGGEKLFF. The CDR3 DNA reads TGCAGTATGCAAACAGGGGGCGGAGGTGAAAAACTGTTTTTT.

This clonotype has a handful of counts. This sequence joins TRBV6-1 and TRBJ1-6; TRBD1 is a possible D gene (6 bases). The germline V gene encodes CDR1 MNHNS and CDR2 SASEGT. The V gene lost 4 bases and the J gene lost 8 bases, with 15 bases spanning the gap. The CDR3 is made up of 15 amino acids. As DNA, the CDR3 is TGTGCCAGCAGTGGGGAGTTCGGGGGCGATTCACCCCTCCACTTT. Its protein is CASSGEFGGDSPLHF.

V usage is TRBV29-1 and J usage is TRBJ1-2; 8 bases are a match to TRBD1. The CDR3 extends over 15 amino acids. Germline CDR1 is SQVTM and CDR2 is ANQGSEA. The J segment lost 0 bases and the V segment lost 0 bases, leaving 3 bases of the junction unmatched. CDR3 region: CSVEDGQGANYGYTF. CDR3 coding DNA: TGCAGCGTTGAAGATGGACAGGGAGCTAACTATGGCTACACCTTC.

This clonotype came up a few times. The chain has TRBV6-2 or TRBV6-3 and TRBJ1-1; maybe TRBD1 (6 bases). CDR3 length equals 15 residues. V was trimmed by 4 bases and J by 0 bases, leaving 12 bases between them. CDR1 MNHEY and CDR2 SVGEGT come from the germline V gene. CDR3 in amino acids: CASSFLDSLNTEAFF. CDR3 in DNA: TGTGCCAGCAGTTTCTTGGACAGCTTGAACACTGAAGCTTTCTTT.

The chain links TRBV20-1 to TRBJ2-2, with 10 positions matching TRBD2. Germline-derived CDR1 and CDR2 are DFQATT and SNEGSKA (reference sequence). The V segment lost 0 bases and the J segment 3 bases; nucleotides outside the gene matches: 4. This CDR3 has 16 amino acids. The CDR3 spells CSARDVLAGDTGELFF. The DNA of the CDR3 is TGCAGTGCTAGAGACGTTCTAGCGGGGGACACCGGGGAGCTGTTTTTT.

This clonotype came up many times. The chain uses TRBV7-2 and TRBJ2-3; 7 nucleotides match TRBD1. The V and J ends lost 2 bases and 2 bases, in that order; junction bases with no gene match: 7. From germline, CDR1 is SGHTA and CDR2 FQGNSA. This CDR3 spans 16 amino acids. CDR3 nucleotides: TGTGCCAGCAGCTTAATGGGGCAGGGGGACACAGATACGCAGTATTTT. This gives the protein CASSLMGQGDTDTQYF.

The V call is TRBV19, the J call TRBJ2-7; D tentatively reads TRBD1 or TRBD2 (6 bases each). V lost 6 bases, J lost 6 bases, and 15 bases lay in between. This CDR3 has 13 amino acids. CDR1 LNHDA and CDR2 SQIVND come from the germline V gene (reference sequence). The CDR3 region is CASRPVGGLEQYF. CDR3 DNA: TGTGCCAGTAGGCCCGTGGGGGGCCTCGAGCAGTACTTC.

There are a few counts of this clonotype. The gene calls are TRBV29-1 and TRBJ2-7; 9 nucleotides match TRBD1. The J segment lost 5 bases and the V segment lost 8 bases, leaving 10 bases of the junction unmatched. CDR1 and CDR2 from the germline V gene are SQVTM and ANQGSEA. This CDR3 contains 13 residues. CDR3 nucleotide sequence: TGCAGCATCGTACAGGGGGCAATTAACGAGCAGTACTTC. Its translation: CSIVQGAINEQYF.

The chain combines TRBV7-9 with TRBJ1-2; 10 positions agree with TRBD1. This CDR3 contains 16 residues. The ends lost 3 bases at V and 5 bases at J; junction bases unmatched: 9. Germline CDR1 and CDR2: SEHNR and FQNEAQ (reference sequence). Written as DNA, the CDR3 is TGTGCCAGCAGCTTCACCGGGGACAGGGGAGGGTATGGCTACACCTTC. It specifies CASSFTGDRGGYGYTF.

In regard to this clonotype: A much bigger clone sits one base away, suggesting this may be a read error. V gene TRBV3-1 combines with J gene TRBJ2-3; TRBD2 agrees at 11 bases. The V segment lost 1 base and the J segment 0 bases; nucleotides outside the gene matches: 15. Germline CDR1 and CDR2: LGHDT and YNNKEL (reference sequence). The CDR3 is 21 residues long. CDR3: CASSQAPVLAGAFPSTDTQYF. CDR3 nucleotide sequence: TGTGCCAGCAGCCAAGCCCCGGTACTAGCGGGGGCTTTCCCTAGCACAGATACGCAGTATTTT.

This chain links TRBV28 with TRBJ2-7; D perhaps matches TRBD2 (5 bases). The CDR3 loop spans 14 amino acids. V was trimmed by 4 bases and J by 5 bases, leaving 15 bases between them. Per the germline V gene, CDR1 is MDHEN and CDR2 is SYDVKM. CDR3 amino acids: CASSSPGGEHEQYV. In DNA, the CDR3 is TGTGCCAGCAGTTCCCCGGGTGGGGAGCACGAGCAGTACGTC.

The V gene is TRBV7-2, the J gene TRBJ2-3; D uncertain. Germline CDR1 SGHTA, CDR2 FQGNSA. Deletions cut 2 bases from V and 0 bases from J, with 9 bases between. CDR3 length: 15 residues. The CDR3 sequence is CASSLTRSSTDTQYF. In nucleotides, the CDR3 is TGTGCCAGCAGCTTAACAAGATCTAGCACAGATACGCAGTATTTT.

In this sample, this clonotype turned up many times. The V call is TRBV6-5, the J call TRBJ2-3; D unresolved. CDR3 length: 14 amino acids. Germline loops: CDR1 MNHEY, CDR2 SVGAGI. The ends were cut back, 0 bases at V and 2 bases at J, with 6 bases in the middle. The CDR3 protein is CASSYSSYTDTQYF. The CDR3 DNA follows: TGTGCCAGCAGTTACTCATCCTACACAGATACGCAGTATTTT.

This clonotype appeared a few times. This sequence joins TRBV5-5 and TRBJ2-3; no clear D gene. Germline-derived CDR1 and CDR2 are SGHKS and YYEKEE (reference sequence). The CDR3 has 15 residues. Trimming shortened V by 1 base and J by 2 bases, and 11 bases separated the two germline ends. The CDR3 loop is CASSLSGVYTDTQYF. The CDR3 coding sequence is TGTGCCAGCAGCTTGTCCGGCGTATACACAGATACGCAGTATTTT. Full variable domain (rest looked up from reference TRBV5-5 and TRBJ2-3): DAGVTQSPTHLIKTRGQQVTLRCSPISGHKSVSWYQQVLGQGPQFIFQYYEKEERGRGNFPDRFSARQFPNYSSELNVNALLLGDSALYLCASSLSGVYTDTQYFGPGTRLTVL.